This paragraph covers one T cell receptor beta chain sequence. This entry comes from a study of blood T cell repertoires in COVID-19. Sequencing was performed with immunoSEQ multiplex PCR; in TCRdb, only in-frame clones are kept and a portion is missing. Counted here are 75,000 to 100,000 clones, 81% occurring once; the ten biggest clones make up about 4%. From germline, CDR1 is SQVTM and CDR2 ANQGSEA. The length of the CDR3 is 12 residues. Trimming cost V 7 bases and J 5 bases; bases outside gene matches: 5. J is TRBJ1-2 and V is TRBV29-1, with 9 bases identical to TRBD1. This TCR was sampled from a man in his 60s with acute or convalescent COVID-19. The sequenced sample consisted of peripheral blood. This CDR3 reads CSGSGTGYGYTF. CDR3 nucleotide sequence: TGCAGCGGGTCCGGGACAGGGTATGGCTACACCTTC.